This T cell receptor (beta chain) was recorded in a study of OX40 agonist ivuxolimab in advanced cancers. This clone has only one observation. Data came from immunoSEQ multiplex PCR; TCRdb stores just in-frame clones and leaves some out. Here the sample spans some 97,000 clones, about 90% being singletons. V lost 1 base and J 5 bases, leaving 11 bases between the germline ends. The germline V gene has CDR1 SNHLY and CDR2 FYNNEI. This CDR3 comprises 14 residues. The chain employs TRBV2 and TRBJ2-5, with a tentative D call TRBD1 (5 bases). The starting material was CD4+ or CD8+ T cells sorted from blood, obtained in a trial of the OX40 agonist ivuxolimab. This receptor was identified in an adult with an advanced solid tumor such as melanoma, head and neck, liver or kidney cancer. CDR3 sequence reads: CASSEGGLRETQYF. In DNA form, the CDR3 reads TGTGCCAGCAGTGAAGGGGGCCTAAGGGAGACCCAGTACTTC.